This TCR beta chain was sequenced for a study of blood T cell repertoires in COVID-19 (dated by TCRdb to between 2020 and 2021). For the study in its entirety: Collaborator samples came from the United States, Italy and Spain and covered acute and convalescent phases of COVID-19. Subjects who had been exposed to COVID-19, were actively infected with it, or had recovered from it provided the deeply sampled blood TCRbeta repertoires that made up the dataset. Where available, HLA class I and class II types were taken from metadata supplied by the sample provider and were not determined by assay-based typing. A freely available public database, intended as a resource for researchers studying the immune response to SARS-CoV-2, is where the repertoires were released. The material from the prospective study consisted of cDNA or gDNA derived from T cells, B-cell-depleted T cells, or PBMCs. Samples were obtained from the ongoing ImmuneRACE study (first 160 participants) and from 1,200 or so subjects provided by 6 global collaborators. A de-identified subject ID, COVID-19 status, age in years and sex were almost always included in the sample metadata.

TCRbeta CDR3 regions were amplified from genomic DNA by means of the immunoSEQ Assay, a bias-controlled multiplex PCR. The authors processed their data as follows. Nucleated cell counts per sample were estimated from amplification of reference gene primers within the assay. To quantify the absolute abundance of each unique TCRbeta CDR3 rearrangement, sequence reads were collapsed and filtered. For each sample, productive Simpson clonality was calculated as the square root of Simpson's diversity index across productive rearrangements. Entries here come from immuneACCESS through TCRdb and include only in-frame sequences with V and J called. Some clones fail to appear in such tables; in the studies checked, an unresolved V gene covers under half of the shortfall, and the cause of the remainder is unknown. D and trimming were read from the DNA, whereas the V and J calls and clone size are those reported in that table. This sample gives 250,000 to 350,000 clones in total; over 75% of them show up just once. Together, the top ten hold 2.4% of the sample.

Participants in the prospective study were aged roughly 18 to 89 years, lived in approximately 26 United States geographic areas, and enrolled through a virtual design. In the prospective study, participants were assigned to cohorts based on the clinical history participants reported in a screening survey and a study questionnaire. ImmuneRACE Cohort 3 recovered participants were defined by two consecutive negative NP/OP PCR tests, healthcare professional clearance, or symptom resolution. In the prospective study, mobile phlebotomists collected whole blood, serum and a nasopharyngeal or oropharyngeal swab from each participant. Additional blood draws and questionnaires over a roughly two-month period could optionally be provided by prospective study participants. Before DNA extraction, prospective study blood samples were shipped either frozen or at room temperature. The CDR3 goes from the cysteine to the phenylalanine over 12 residues. Kept here is only the CDR3 DNA, which spans 36 bases and is read in frame from base 1. From a lookup of the germline V gene, CDR1 and CDR2 are SQVTM and ANQGSEA. V and J lose 6 bases and 5 bases, and a span of 11 bases separates them.

About this clone: The target of this receptor is not known. The record has no base qualities; no much larger clone is one base away.

Study-level results and caveats: The quantity of clinical and demographic metadata differed by source and by participant and was supplied without curation.

The TCR sequence derives from a woman younger than 30 who had recovered from COVID-19. The receptor chain draws on TRBV29-1 and TRBJ2-4; the D segment could be TRBD1, given 6 matching bases. The source material was PBMCs or T cells enriched from blood (not recorded which). Here is the DNA: TGCAGCGTCGTGACAGGACAAAACATTCAGTACTTC. Its product reads: CSVVTGQNIQYF. Reference TRBV29-1 and TRBJ2-4 genes cover what lies past the CDR3, so the full variable domain is SAVISQKPSRDICQRGTSLTIQCQVDSQVTMMFWYRQQPGQSLTLIATANQGSEATYESGFVIDKFPISRPNLTFSTLTVSNMSPEDSSIYLCSVVTGQNIQYFGAGTRLSVL.